This T cell receptor beta chain came from a study of human T cells and chemical hapten exposure. The overall study: After 6 days, upper back 0.01% DPC patch tests were scored. Per-sample variation in TCR yield stemmed mainly from small pooled library volume differences.

General study findings and limits: Significantly more large CDR3 similarity clusters were formed by expanded TCRs than by controls.

Separate cDNA molecules received unique molecular identifiers, which the library attached to them. TCRdb ran MiXCR on the RACE reads and lists one entry per CDR3 protein. The sample contains fewer than 150,000 distinct CDR3 sequences, roughly 14% of which appear only once. There are many counts of this clonotype. Its antigen is undetermined. Time point in this sample: pre-sensitization, week 0. As for treatment: therapeutic diphenylcyclopropenone sensitization with weekly scalp DPC. The CDR3 totals 13 residues. Trimming took off 11 bases at V and 0 bases at J, with 13 bases between the two ends. Germline CDR1 MDHEN, CDR2 SYDVKM.

The gene calls are TRBV28 and TRBJ1-1, with D possibly being TRBD1 (5 bases). The sequence derives from a woman between 18 and 29 years old with alopecia areata. Some clones in this sample may be carry-over from other donors' samples. This specimen consisted of whole blood, obtained in connection with sensitization to the hapten diphenylcyclopropenone (DPC). CDR3 region: CAHRGRMNTEAFF. CDR3 nucleotides: TGTGCCCACCGGGGCCGCATGAACACTGAAGCTTTCTTT.